The rows below give T cell receptor beta chains drawn from one sample of a study of radiation and T cells in renal cell carcinoma. Sequencing was performed with immunoSEQ multiplex PCR; in TCRdb, only in-frame clones are kept and a portion is missing. The sample holds around 140,000 clones, over 80% seen once. The starting material was blood, obtained from a patient whose treatment included radiotherapy and nephrectomy. These receptors were collected from a woman in her forties or fifties with renal cell carcinoma. Both conserved end residues are part of each CDR3. The D gene is left open where the match is weak. Clone size, where shown, is once, few, many, or a class for clones that have expanded.

TRBD2	TRBV7-2	TRBJ2-5	NA	CASRRRTSGAQETQYF	TGTGCCAGCAGACGGAGGACTAGCGGGGCCCAAGAGACCCAGTACTTC
NA	TRBV10-1	TRBJ2-5	NA	CASRADGLQETQYF	TGCGCCAGCAGAGCCGATGGGTTACAAGAGACCCAGTACTTC
TRBD1	TRBV18	TRBJ1-2	NA	CASSLDREANYGYTF	TGTGCCAGCTCACTAGACAGGGAAGCTAACTATGGCTACACCTTC
TRBD1	TRBV5-1	TRBJ1-1	few	CASRQGTESEAFF	TGCGCCAGCAGACAGGGGACTGAATCTGAAGCTTTCTTT
NA	TRBV6-1	TRBJ2-6	NA	CASSVPTGTAGANVLTF	TGTGCCAGCAGTGTTCCCACAGGGACGGCTGGGGCCAACGTCCTGACTTTC
TRBD2	TRBV7-2	TRBJ2-1	once	CASSLVGGAYNEQFF	TGTGCCAGCAGCTTAGTGGGAGGGGCGTACAATGAGCAGTTCTTC
TRBD2	TRBV6-1	TRBJ2-7	NA	CATRDYPYEQYF	TGTGCCACCCGGGACTACCCTTACGAGCAGTACTTC
NA	TRBV19	TRBJ2-6	NA	CASRLGTSGANVLTF	TGTGCCAGTAGACTCGGGACTTCTGGGGCCAACGTCCTGACTTTC
NA	TRBV2	TRBJ2-6	NA	CASSGMSQGSVLTF	TGTGCCAGCAGTGGGATGTCACAGGGATCCGTCCTGACTTTC
NA	TRBV5-1	TRBJ2-2	few	CASSPGGGEPSNTGELFF	TGCGCCAGCAGCCCTGGAGGCGGGGAGCCCTCGAACACCGGGGAGCTGTTTTTT
NA	TRBV28	TRBJ1-1	NA	CASSLGRSGLAFF	TGTGCCAGCAGTTTAGGACGGTCTGGGCTGGCTTTCTTT
NA	TRBV10-3	TRBJ2-7	NA	CAISAGAPDSSYEQYF	TGTGCCATTTCGGCGGGGGCCCCTGATAGCTCCTACGAGCAGTACTTC
TRBD1	TRBV6-5	TRBJ1-1	NA	CASSYSAGGTEAFF	TGTGCCAGCAGTTACTCTGCAGGGGGCACTGAAGCTTTCTTT
NA	TRBV9	TRBJ1-1	few	CASSVLSNTEAFF	TGTGCCAGCAGCGTACTCTCGAACACTGAAGCTTTCTTT
NA	TRBV25-1	TRBJ2-2	NA	CASSENRVNTGELFF	TGTGCCAGCAGTGAGAATAGGGTGAACACCGGGGAGCTGTTTTTT
NA	TRBV7-9	TRBJ1-2	NA	CASSLEAAGGYTF	TGTGCCAGCAGCTTAGAGGCGGCCGGGGGCTACACCTTC
TRBD1	TRBV19	TRBJ1-2	NA	CASNRDRAANYGYTF	TGTGCCAGCAATCGCGACAGGGCGGCTAACTATGGCTACACCTTC
NA	TRBV7-2	TRBJ1-1	NA	CASSFLKNTEAFF	TGTGCCAGCAGCTTCCTAAAGAACACTGAAGCTTTCTTT
NA	TRBV19	TRBJ1-1	NA	CASSQTGNTEAFF	TGTGCCAGTAGTCAGACGGGCAACACTGAAGCTTTCTTT
NA	TRBV7-7	TRBJ1-2	NA	CASSLVYVRVHGYTF	TGTGCCAGCAGCTTAGTATATGTTCGGGTTCATGGCTACACCTTC
NA	TRBV7-6	TRBJ1-1	once	CASSLESYTEAFF	TGTGCCAGCAGCTTAGAGAGCTACACTGAAGCTTTCTTT
NA	TRBV7-9	TRBJ1-1	NA	CASSLARSMNTEAFF	TGTGCCAGCAGCTTAGCGCGTAGCATGAACACTGAAGCTTTCTTT
NA	TRBV6-5	TRBJ2-5	once	CASRAEWTAQETQYF	TGTGCCAGCAGAGCCGAGTGGACAGCACAAGAGACCCAGTACTTC
TRBD2	TRBV7-2	TRBJ2-5	NA	CASSFGLAEETQYF	TGTGCCAGCAGCTTCGGACTAGCGGAAGAGACCCAGTACTTC
NA	TRBV30	TRBJ1-5	NA	CAWSGGGLQPQHF	TGTGCCTGGAGTGGAGGGGGGCTTCAGCCCCAGCATTTT
NA	TRBV6-1	TRBJ1-5	NA	CASSVHSSNQPQHF	TGTGCCAGCAGTGTTCACAGCTCCAATCAGCCCCAGCATTTT
NA	TRBV9	TRBJ2-5	NA	CASSVGRQGKGETQYF	TGTGCCAGCAGCGTAGGGCGGCAGGGGAAAGGAGAGACCCAGTACTTC
TRBD1	TRBV6-1	TRBJ2-2	NA	CASRGQGRAGELFF	TGTGCCAGCCGTGGACAGGGTAGGGCCGGGGAGCTGTTTTTT
NA	TRBV10-3	TRBJ2-2	NA	CAIRQTQGAGELFF	TGTGCCATCAGACAGACACAGGGCGCCGGGGAGCTGTTTTTT
TRBD1	TRBV7-7	TRBJ2-5	NA	CASSPVAGGDETQYF	TGTGCCAGCAGCCCCGTGGCAGGGGGCGATGAGACCCAGTACTTC
TRBD2	TRBV7-3	TRBJ2-2	NA	CASSRSGTNTGELFF	TGTGCCAGCAGCCGTAGCGGGACGAACACCGGGGAGCTGTTTTTT
NA	TRBV28	TRBJ1-1	NA	CASSRYGGHTEAFF	TGTGCCAGCAGCCGCTATGGGGGTCACACTGAAGCTTTCTTT
NA	TRBV2	TRBJ2-3	NA	CASKPGVDTDTQYF	TGTGCCAGCAAGCCGGGGGTCGACACAGATACGCAGTATTTT
NA	TRBV6-5	TRBJ1-2	NA	CASRDSLYGYTF	TGTGCCAGCAGGGACAGCTTATATGGCTACACCTTC
TRBD2	TRBV18	TRBJ2-2	NA	CASSQSGLAGAAGGVRELFF	TGTGCCAGCTCACAATCCGGACTAGCGGGAGCAGCGGGGGGAGTCCGGGAGCTGTTTTTT
NA	TRBV30	TRBJ1-6	NA	CAWSTNRDSPLHF	TGTGCCTGGAGTACTAACAGGGATTCACCCCTCCACTTT
NA	TRBV28	TRBJ1-5	NA	CASSSENNQPQHF	TGTGCCAGCAGTTCAGAAAATAATCAGCCCCAGCATTTT
NA	TRBV14	TRBJ2-7	NA	CASSLLRYEQYF	TGTGCCAGCAGCCTTCTCAGGTACGAGCAGTACTTC
NA	TRBV10-3	TRBJ2-7	NA	CAISVRTILSYEQYF	TGTGCCATCAGTGTACGAACCATCCTCTCCTACGAGCAGTACTTC
TRBD1	TRBV7-2	TRBJ2-7	NA	CASSLEGRTGGEQYF	TGTGCCAGCAGCTTAGAAGGGAGGACAGGGGGAGAGCAGTACTTC
TRBD2	TRBV2	TRBJ2-7	NA	CASSRAVAGPYEQYF	TGTGCCAGCAGCCGCGCGGTAGCGGGGCCCTACGAGCAGTACTTC
NA	TRBV6-4	TRBJ1-2	NA	CASSAPGGLVGYTF	TGTGCCAGCAGTGCCCCCGGGGGACTGGTTGGCTACACCTTC
TRBD1	TRBV9	TRBJ1-1	few	CASSVRTGGNTEAFF	TGTGCCAGCAGCGTTAGGACAGGCGGGAACACTGAAGCTTTCTTT
NA	TRBV6-5	TRBJ2-1	NA	CASSSQVREQFF	TGTGCCAGCAGTTCACAGGTTAGGGAGCAGTTCTTC
NA	TRBV7-6	TRBJ1-1	NA	CASSDYVQGGGTEAFF	TGTGCCAGCAGCGACTATGTACAAGGGGGGGGAACTGAAGCTTTCTTT
TRBD1	TRBV27	TRBJ2-7	NA	CASSLSGTGASYEQYF	TGTGCCAGCAGTTTATCTGGGACAGGGGCCTCCTACGAGCAGTACTTC
NA	TRBV5-1	TRBJ2-3	NA	CASSLGGSTDTQYF	TGCGCCAGCAGCTTGGGGGGGTCCACAGATACGCAGTATTTT
NA	TRBV27	TRBJ1-2	NA	CASSSGPYYGYTF	TGTGCCAGCAGTTCTGGACCCTACTATGGCTACACCTTC